The TCR beta chain under discussion was sequenced for a study of blood T cell repertoires in COVID-19. As for the study in general: The samples span acute and convalescent COVID-19 from the United States, Italy and Spain. T cells, B-cell-depleted T cells, or PBMCs provided the cDNA or gDNA that served as material.

This clone was seen a handful of times. Trimming stripped 1 base from V and 3 bases from J, with 12 bases between. The CDR3 has 16 amino acids. Germline-derived CDR1 and CDR2 are SGHAT and FQNNGV. Per the original methods: The assay estimated nucleated cells by amplifying reference gene primers. Data came from immunoSEQ multiplex PCR; TCRdb stores just in-frame clones and leaves some out. V, J and clone size derive from that table, while D and trimming were established from the DNA sequence. This repertoire shows tens of thousands of clones, around 81% found once; its top ten account for around 40%. This chain joins TRBV11-2 and TRBJ2-2; tentative D call: TRBD2 (6 bases). This TCR was recovered from a man older than 75 with acute or convalescent COVID-19. The specimen was peripheral blood. CDR3 protein: CASSLGRDSYTGELFF. The CDR3 DNA follows: TGTGCCAGCAGCTTAGGTCGGGACTCTTACACCGGGGAGCTGTTTTTT.